This TCR beta chain was profiled in a study of human T cells and chemical hapten exposure. Study-wide results and caveats: Positively correlated with patch test score were the counts of PT1 expanded TCRs.

Treatment indicated: therapeutic diphenylcyclopropenone sensitization with weekly scalp DPC. Donors, patients with alopecia ranging from 18 to 70 years old and judged suitable for DPC, provided samples. The library tagged each cDNA molecule with unique molecular identifiers. TCRdb passed the reads through MiXCR, listing each CDR3 protein once. The table has a few thousand distinct CDR3 sequences, roughly 50% seen once; the top ten hold 9.8%. Germline V lookup: CDR1 LNHDA, CDR2 SQIVND (reference sequence). This CDR3 region has 15 residues. V lost 4 bases, J lost 5 bases, and 6 bases stayed unmatched. To note about this clonotype: The antigen is undetermined.

The receptor's source is an adult with alopecia areata. Some clones in this sample may be carry-over from other donors' samples. This table probably holds off-target reads from a library built for another chain. This chain links TRBV19 with TRBJ2-2; TRBD2 matches 8 bases. The specimen comprised whole blood, sampled before DPC sensitization or 2, 6, or about 24 weeks after (not recorded which). CDR3 nucleotide sequence: TGTGCCAGTAGTACACTCGGCGGGGGGACCGGGGAGCTGTTTTTT. It translates to CASSTLGGGTGELFF.